The clone carrying this TCR beta chain is a singleton in its sample. The germline gives CDR1 MNHNY, CDR2 SVGAGI (reference sequence). The CDR3 has 14 amino acids. V was clipped by 6 bases and J by 6 bases, with 14 bases between them. The sample comes from a study of blood T cell repertoires in COVID-19. About the research overall: COVID-19 samples, acute and convalescent, were from the United States, Italy and Spain. From T cells, B-cell-depleted T cells, or PBMCs came the material, which was cDNA or gDNA.

As processed by the authors: Estimated nucleated cell counts came from reference gene primer amplification. Sequenced by immunoSEQ multiplex PCR; TCRdb stores in-frame clones only, minus some. V and J calls and clone size are copied from that table; D and trimming were computed from the DNA. The sample yields 200,000 to 300,000 clones, 82% seen once. Sequences were obtained from peripheral blood. This TCR came from a woman aged 18-35 years with acute or convalescent COVID-19. The chain couples TRBV6-6 to TRBJ2-2, with D perhaps TRBD2 (5 bases). DNA for the CDR3: TGTGCCAGCAGCTTTGAGGGATTCGCCGGGGAGCTGTTTTTT. Its protein product is CASSFEGFAGELFF.